A single sample gave rise to the 25 T cell receptor beta chains below, sequenced in a study of human T cells and chemical hapten exposure. TCRdb re-called the RACE reads through MiXCR, storing one row per CDR3 protein. This table has roughly 160,000 distinct CDR3 sequences, about 14% appearing once. Regarding time point: patch test 1, 2 weeks after DPC sensitization. Sample treatment: therapeutic diphenylcyclopropenone sensitization with weekly scalp DPC. The specimen comprised whole blood, sampled in connection with sensitization to the hapten diphenylcyclopropenone (DPC). The receptors here all came from a woman between 25 and 40 years old with alopecia areata. Some clones in this sample may be carry-over from other donors' samples.

The rearrangement uses TRBV28 and TRBJ1-2, with a tentative D call TRBD1 (5 bases). CDR1 and CDR2 from the germline V gene are MDHEN and SYDVKM. This CDR3 has 13 residues. V shed 2 bases and J shed 4 bases, with 8 bases lying between them. CDR3: CASSLNQGYGYTF. As DNA, the CDR3 is TGTGCCAGCAGTTTAAATCAGGGCTATGGCTACACCTTC.

This clonotype was counted at least ten times. V is TRBV5-1 and J is TRBJ2-2, with D possibly matching TRBD2 (5 bases). The V gene lost 1 base and the J gene lost 6 bases, with 13 bases spanning the gap. The CDR3 contains 15 residues. CDR1 SGHRS and CDR2 YFSETQ come from the germline V gene. This CDR3 reads CASSLIGSEAGELFF. CDR3 nucleotides: TGCGCCAGCAGCTTGATTGGGAGTGAGGCCGGGGAGCTGTTTTTT.

This rearrangement joins TRBV20-1 to TRBJ2-7; a possible D gene is TRBD2 (6 bases). Germline V lookup: CDR1 DFQATT, CDR2 SNEGSKA (reference sequence). V was clipped by 6 bases and J by 0 bases, with 18 bases between them. The CDR3 totals 15 residues. As DNA, the CDR3 is TGCAGTGCCCGATCCCTTAGCGGTAGCTCCTACGAGCAGTACTTC. Amino acids: CSARSLSGSSYEQYF.

This chain connects TRBV20-1 to TRBJ2-7; TRBD1 matches at 7 bases. This CDR3 is built from 14 residues. Germline CDR1 is DFQATT and CDR2 is SNEGSKA (reference sequence). The junction had 5 bases not matched to a gene; V was cut back by 3 bases and J by 0 bases. This CDR3 reads CSARGQLSSYEQYF. CDR3 in DNA: TGCAGTGCTAGGGGACAGTTGAGCTCCTACGAGCAGTACTTC.

The rearrangement joins TRBV19 to TRBJ1-2; D gene ambiguous. This CDR3 region has 16 residues. Looked up from germline, CDR1 is LNHDA and CDR2 is SQIVND (reference sequence). The V gene lost 7 bases and the J gene lost 0 bases, with 18 bases spanning the gap. CDR3 nucleotide sequence: TGTGCCAGTAACGACGGACCCGTACTCACTAACTATGGCTACACCTTC. This translates into CASNDGPVLTNYGYTF.

This clonotype appeared a few times. The CDR3 coding sequence is TGTGCCAGCAGCCAGCAGGGCGGGGACATTCAGTACTTC. This encodes CASSQQGGDIQYF. This rearrangement joins TRBV5-4 to TRBJ2-4; D is possibly TRBD2 (6 bases). This CDR3 spans 13 amino acids. Germline CDR1 reads SGHNT; CDR2 reads YYREEE (reference sequence). The V end lost 4 bases, the J end lost 8 bases, and 13 bases lay between the germline ends.

J is TRBJ1-5 and V is TRBV12-3 or TRBV12-4; D gene unclear. This CDR3 is 11 amino acids long. V was pared by 3 bases and J by 9 bases, with 6 bases between. In DNA, the CDR3 is TGTGCCAGCAGTTTGAATGGGCCCCAGCATTTT. Its translation: CASSLNGPQHF.

The V and J genes are TRBV7-9 and TRBJ2-6; D call uncertain. V was clipped by 4 bases and J by 2 bases, with 6 bases between them. The CDR3 totals 14 residues. Germline-derived CDR1 and CDR2 are SEHNR and FQNEAQ (reference sequence). The CDR3 region is CASSSYAGANVLTF. The CDR3 DNA is TGTGCCAGCAGCTCTTATGCTGGGGCCAACGTCCTGACTTTC.

This chain connects TRBV7-2 to TRBJ2-7, with D perhaps matching TRBD2 (6 bases). The CDR3 has 17 amino acids. Trimming cost V 0 bases and J 2 bases, with 17 bases left between them. CDR1 is SGHTA, CDR2 FQGNSA, per germline. CDR3 sequence: CASSLAFSGTLAYEQYF. In DNA form, the CDR3 reads TGTGCCAGCAGCTTAGCTTTCTCCGGGACTCTCGCCTACGAGCAGTACTTC. Looking up the rest from reference TRBV7-2 and TRBJ2-7 gives the full variable domain: GAGVSQSPSNKVTEKGKDVELRCDPISGHTALYWYRQSLGQGLEFLIYFQGNSAPDKSGLPSDRFSAERTGGSVSTLTIQRTQQEDSAVYLCASSLAFSGTLAYEQYFGPGTRLTVT.

The sample holds a few counts of this clonotype. The chain links TRBV6-5 to TRBJ2-1; maybe TRBD1 (5 bases). From germline, CDR1 is MNHEY and CDR2 SVGAGI. CDR3 length: 14 amino acids. V dropped 6 bases and J dropped 5 bases, with 14 bases sitting between them. CDR3 protein: CASRGFKGNNEQFF. The DNA of the CDR3 is TGTGCCAGCAGGGGGTTTAAGGGGAACAATGAGCAGTTCTTC.

This clonotype was counted a few times. J is TRBJ1-1 and V is TRBV6-1; D is unresolved. CDR1 MNHNS and CDR2 SASEGT come from the germline V gene. There are 13 residues in the CDR3. The ends were cut back, 1 base at V and 1 base at J, with 4 bases in the middle. The CDR3: CASSEGSNTEAFF. The CDR3 DNA reads TGTGCCAGCAGTGAAGGGTCGAACACTGAAGCTTTCTTT.

This clonotype was counted between two and nine times. This chain links TRBV28 with TRBJ1-2, with D uncertain. Germline assignment: CDR1 MDHEN and CDR2 SYDVKM. CDR3 length: 12 residues. In nucleotides, the CDR3 is TGTGTCTCAACCGGGCCCTTCTATGGCTACACCTTC. Residues: CVSTGPFYGYTF.

This clonotype appeared a few times. CDR3 protein: CASRGQGQGNEKLFF. The CDR3 coding sequence is TGTGCCAGCAGGGGCCAGGGACAGGGAAATGAAAAACTGTTTTTT. This chain uses TRBV28 with TRBJ1-4; 9 bases align to TRBD1. Germline V CDR1 and CDR2: MDHEN, SYDVKM. This CDR3 has 15 residues. Losses at the gene ends were 6 bases for V and 5 bases for J; bases not matched to a gene: 7.

This clonotype was seen more than once but under ten times. The rearrangement links TRBV6-2 or TRBV6-3 to TRBJ1-2, with unresolved D. This CDR3 has 14 residues. Germline CDR1 reads MNHEY; CDR2 reads SVGEGT. With 0 bases removed from V and 5 bases from J, the gap between germline ends came to 10 bases. CDR3 sequence: CASSYSTGYYGYTF. The CDR3 bases are TGTGCCAGCAGTTACTCGACGGGATATTATGGCTACACCTTC.

The chain employs TRBV11-1 and TRBJ2-5; D might be TRBD2 (6 bases). Germline V gives CDR1 SGHAT, CDR2 FQDESV (reference sequence). This CDR3 is 15 amino acids long. Trimming removed 2 bases at V and 1 base at J, with 11 bases between. The chain's CDR3 is CASSLQTGSQETQYF. The CDR3 DNA follows: TGTGCCAGCAGCTTACAAACCGGGAGCCAAGAGACCCAGTACTTC.

V is TRBV9 and J is TRBJ2-7; 7 bases line up with TRBD1. Trimming at V came to 3 bases and at J to 0 bases, leaving 18 bases not matched to a gene. Germline values: CDR1 SGDLS, CDR2 YYNGEE. This CDR3 comprises 19 residues. The DNA of the CDR3 is TGTGCCAGCAGCGAACCGGGACAGCTTGGTAAAGTCGACTCCTACGAGCAGTACTTC. Its protein product is CASSEPGQLGKVDSYEQYF.

This clonotype was recorded many times. The chain links TRBV7-9 to TRBJ2-2; D is undetermined. V dropped 5 bases and J dropped 1 base, with 8 bases sitting between them. Germline V gene sequence: CDR1 SEHNR, CDR2 FQNEAQ (reference sequence). The CDR3 contains 14 residues. CDR3 DNA: TGTGCCAGCAGCCGGACGGAGAACACCGGGGAGCTGTTTTTT. Its translation: CASSRTENTGELFF.

This clonotype appeared a few times. The gene calls are TRBV29-1 and TRBJ2-2, with 8 nucleotides matching TRBD2. In germline, CDR1 is SQVTM, CDR2 ANQGSEA. The J segment lost 5 bases and the V segment lost 2 bases, leaving 10 bases of the junction unmatched. This CDR3 region has 16 residues. CDR3: CSVEIGGLAGTGELFF. In DNA, the CDR3 is TGCAGCGTTGAAATAGGGGGATTAGCGGGAACCGGGGAGCTGTTTTTT.

The sample holds a few counts of this clonotype. This sequence joins TRBV5-1 and TRBJ2-2; possible D gene TRBD2, 6 bases. Germline CDR1 SGHRS, CDR2 YFSETQ. The V and J ends lost 4 bases and 4 bases respectively, with 14 bases between them. The CDR3 runs to 15 residues. Here the CDR3 DNA reads TGCGCCAGCAGCCACACGGGACTGGGCACCGGGGAGCTGTTTTTT. This sequence encodes CASSHTGLGTGELFF.

This clonotype has a handful of counts. The chain is built from TRBV4-2 and TRBJ1-1, with 8 positions matching TRBD1. Germline CDR1 LGHNA, CDR2 YNFKEQ. This CDR3 contains 16 residues. With V trimmed by 5 bases and J by 2 bases, 10 bases remained unmatched. This CDR3 is CASSSDPGTGNTEAFF. CDR3 coding DNA: TGTGCCAGCAGCTCCGATCCCGGGACAGGCAACACTGAAGCTTTCTTT.

There are a few counts of this clonotype. This chain's CDR3 is CSVEGTGKIGEQFF. The DNA of the CDR3 is TGCAGCGTTGAAGGGACAGGGAAAATCGGTGAGCAGTTCTTC. The rearrangement links TRBV29-1 to TRBJ2-1; TRBD1 matches 8 bases. V shed 1 base, J shed 9 bases, and the junction held 8 bases outside the gene matches. The germline gives CDR1 SQVTM, CDR2 ANQGSEA. The CDR3 is 14 amino acids.

This clonotype appeared a few times. The J gene is TRBJ2-7, the V gene TRBV20-1; 11 bases are a match to TRBD1. The CDR3 consists of 15 residues. Germline loops: CDR1 DFQATT, CDR2 SNEGSKA (reference sequence). V was clipped by 1 base and J by 4 bases; unmatched bases: 6. The CDR3 DNA follows: TGCAGTGCTAGAGTGGGGACAGGGGGGTTTTACGAGCAGTACTTC. Translation: CSARVGTGGFYEQYF.

This chain links TRBV6-5 with TRBJ1-4; no clear D. Germline loops: CDR1 MNHEY, CDR2 SVGAGI. The CDR3 is 13 residues long. Trimming removed 4 bases at V and 8 bases at J, with 11 bases between. CDR3 in amino acids: CASSSANIEKLFF. CDR3 bases: TGTGCCAGCAGTTCGGCCAACATCGAAAAACTGTTTTTT.

The CDR3 reads CSASQGASQPQHF. As DNA, the CDR3 is TGCAGTGCTAGTCAGGGGGCTAGTCAGCCCCAGCATTTT. The V call is TRBV20-1, the J call TRBJ1-5; 8 nucleotides agree with TRBD1. The CDR3 consists of 13 residues. The trim removed 3 bases at V and 6 bases at J, leaving 4 bases unmatched. Per the germline V gene, CDR1 is DFQATT and CDR2 is SNEGSKA (reference sequence).

This rearrangement joins TRBV28 to TRBJ2-7; 7 bases fit TRBD2. V lost 6 bases, J lost 3 bases, and 5 bases stayed unmatched. This CDR3 is built from 13 residues. The germline CDR1 and CDR2 sequences are MDHEN and SYDVKM. This chain's CDR3 is CASSPTSDYEQYF. The CDR3 DNA reads TGTGCCAGCAGCCCCACTAGCGACTACGAGCAGTACTTC.